These 24 T cell receptor beta chains came from one sample sequenced in a study of blood T cell repertoires in COVID-19. Assay used: immunoSEQ multiplex PCR; TCRdb lists only in-frame clones, some missing. This sample has 75,000 to 90,000 clones, with more than 70% found just once. Input material: peripheral blood. The source is a man aged 50 or older with active COVID-19.

The chain has TRBV18 and TRBJ1-6; D remains ambiguous. CDR1 and CDR2 (germline): KGHSH, LQKENI. Trimming removed 6 bases at V and 6 bases at J, with 12 bases between. CDR3 size: 14 residues. CDR3 sequence (DNA): TGTGCCAGCTCGTACCCCACGGGTAATTCACCCCTCCACTTT. This sequence encodes CASSYPTGNSPLHF.

This sequence joins TRBV5-5 and TRBJ2-5; tentatively, D is TRBD2 (5 bases). CDR1 and CDR2 (germline): SGHKS, YYEKEE (reference sequence). The CDR3 runs 15 residues. The germline V and J ends were trimmed by 1 base and 5 bases, with 15 bases remaining between them. CDR3 sequence: CASSLWSEASETQYF. The CDR3 DNA sequence: TGTGCCAGCAGCTTGTGGTCGGAGGCTAGTGAGACCCAGTACTTC.

The chain carries TRBV6-2 or TRBV6-3 and TRBJ2-7; D remains ambiguous. There are 12 residues in the CDR3. Trimming cost V 4 bases and J 3 bases, with 7 bases left between them. Germline V gene sequence: CDR1 MNHEY, CDR2 SVGEGT. The CDR3 nucleotides read TGTGCCAGCAGTTTCACAGTCTACGAGCAGTACTTC. Its protein is CASSFTVYEQYF.

The rearrangement uses TRBV3-1 (or the pseudogene TRBV3-2) and TRBJ2-5, with D hard to call. Trimming left V 4 bases short and J 4 bases short, with 19 bases between. CDR3 length equals 16 residues. The germline V gene has CDR1 LGHDT and CDR2 YNNKEL (reference sequence). This chain's CDR3 is CASSPGLDRRVETQYF. The CDR3 DNA reads TGTGCCAGCAGCCCCGGGTTAGATCGACGGGTAGAGACCCAGTACTTC.

The chain is built from TRBV30 and TRBJ1-6, with 8 bases identical to TRBD1. The germline V gene has CDR1 GTSNPN and CDR2 SVGIG (reference sequence). CDR3 length equals 13 residues. The trim removed 1 base at V and 9 bases at J, leaving 2 bases unmatched. In nucleotides, the CDR3 is TGTGCCTGGAGTGGACAGGGGACTTCACCCCTCCACTTT. It encodes CAWSGQGTSPLHF.

The V and J genes are TRBV27 and TRBJ1-2; 10 bases match TRBD1. Germline V gene lookup returns CDR1 MNHEY and CDR2 SMNVEV (reference sequence). Trimming cost V 6 bases and J 4 bases; bases outside gene matches: 8. The CDR3 sequence is 15 residues long. CDR3 protein: CASRGSGTGVYGYTF. CDR3 sequence (DNA): TGTGCCAGCAGAGGATCCGGGACAGGGGTCTATGGCTACACCTTC.

This chain connects TRBV24-1 to TRBJ1-5; 9 bases match TRBD1. CDR1 KGHDR and CDR2 SFDVKD come from the germline V gene. The CDR3 is made up of 13 amino acids. V trimming: 9 bases; J trimming: 5 bases; junction bases outside the gene matches: 4. This CDR3 is CATGDRADQPQHF. The CDR3 DNA sequence: TGTGCCACCGGGGACAGGGCGGATCAGCCCCAGCATTTT.

V is TRBV11-3 and J is TRBJ2-1; 7 positions agree with TRBD2. Trimming cost V 5 bases and J 4 bases; bases outside gene matches: 2. This CDR3 is 13 amino acids long. CDR1 is SGHNT, CDR2 YENEEA, per germline. CDR3 coding DNA: TGTGCCAGCAGCACGGGACTATACAATGAGCAGTTCTTC. It translates to CASSTGLYNEQFF.

The V and J genes are TRBV3-1 (or the pseudogene TRBV3-2) and TRBJ2-2; 8 nucleotides agree with TRBD2. Losses at the gene ends were 2 bases for V and 7 bases for J; bases not matched to a gene: 18. CDR1 LGHDT and CDR2 YNNKEL come from the germline V gene (reference sequence). There are 19 residues in the CDR3. The CDR3 sequence: CASSQSLLSGSGPNGELFF. The CDR3 nucleotides are TGTGCCAGCAGCCAATCCCTCTTGAGCGGGAGTGGACCCAACGGGGAGCTGTTTTTT.

The chain uses TRBV27 and TRBJ2-1, with D possibly TRBD1 on 6 matching bases. This CDR3 contains 14 residues. V lost 4 bases, J lost 9 bases, and 16 bases lay in between. The germline V gene has CDR1 MNHEY and CDR2 SMNVEV (reference sequence). The CDR3 region has the DNA TGTGCCAGCAGTTCTTACCCAGGGGTGGGTGAGCAGTTCTTC. Encoded protein: CASSSYPGVGEQFF.

This chain uses TRBV29-1 with TRBJ1-2; D is undetermined. V lost 4 bases, J lost 0 bases, and 12 bases lay in between. The CDR3 runs 14 residues. Germline V gene data show CDR1 as SQVTM and CDR2 as ANQGSEA. CDR3 bases: TGCAGCGTTGCAGAAGAAGCCCCTAACTATGGCTACACCTTC. It specifies CSVAEEAPNYGYTF.

The chain links TRBV4-3 to TRBJ2-2; 7 bases map to TRBD2. The CDR3 runs to 16 residues. Trimming took 1 base from V and 6 from J; bases not matched to a gene: 8. The germline V gene encodes CDR1 LGHNA and CDR2 YSLEER. DNA of the CDR3: TGCGCCAGCAGCCAAGTTTACCCACGGGGGGCCGGGGAGCTGTTTTTT. Translation gives CASSQVYPRGAGELFF.

This clone was seen a single time. This rearrangement joins TRBV7-3 to TRBJ2-7; 8 nucleotides line up with TRBD1. V was pared by 1 base and J by 3 bases, with 11 bases of the junction left unmatched. The CDR3 runs to 17 residues. Germline V gene data show CDR1 as SGHTA and CDR2 as FQGTGA. The CDR3 spells CASSLNSAGGALYEQYF. Here the CDR3 DNA reads TGTGCCAGCAGCTTAAACTCCGCAGGGGGCGCGCTCTACGAGCAGTACTTC. Full variable domain (outside the CDR3, taken from reference TRBV7-3 and TRBJ2-7): GAGVSQTPSNKVTEKGKYVELRCDPISGHTALYWYRQSLGQGPEFLIYFQGTGAADDSGLPNDRFFAVRPEGSVSTLKIQRTERGDSAVYLCASSLNSAGGALYEQYFGPGTRLTVT.

The chain has TRBV5-4 and TRBJ2-7; the match to TRBD2 covers 11 bases. This CDR3 has 14 amino acids. V gave up 5 bases and J gave up 5 bases; unmatched junction bases: 6. CDR1 SGHNT and CDR2 YYREEE come from the germline V gene (reference sequence). The CDR3 DNA is TGTGCCAGCAGTCTTAGCGGGGGGGCCCACGAGCAGTACTTC. Translation: CASSLSGGAHEQYF. The variable domain in full, with the rest retrieved from reference TRBV5-4 and TRBJ2-7, is ETGVTQSPTHLIKTRGQQVTLRCSSQSGHNTVSWYQQALGQGPQFIFQYYREEENGRGNFPPRFSGLQFPNYSSELNVNALELDDSALYLCASSLSGGAHEQYFGPGTRLTVT.

The CDR3 coding sequence is TGTGCCAGCAAGGAGGGAGCTAACTATGGCTACACCTTC. It is translated as CASKEGANYGYTF. The chain combines TRBV28 with TRBJ1-2; D is ambiguous. The CDR3 runs 13 residues. The germline V and J ends were trimmed by 7 bases and 0 bases, with 9 bases remaining between them. Germline V gene sequence: CDR1 MDHEN, CDR2 SYDVKM.

The rearrangement uses TRBV4-3 and TRBJ2-1, with 12 positions matching TRBD2. V dropped 2 bases and J dropped 7; count of bases not matched to a gene: 9. Germline lookup yields CDR1 LGHNA and CDR2 YSLEER. The CDR3 runs to 17 residues. DNA for the CDR3: TGCGCCAGCAGCCAACTCGCTAGCGGGAGGGCCGAGAATGAGCAGTTCTTC. It codes for CASSQLASGRAENEQFF.

This CDR3 is CSVRTSGTPEQFF. DNA for the CDR3: TGCAGCGTTAGGACTAGCGGGACCCCTGAGCAGTTCTTC. The rearrangement uses TRBV29-1 and TRBJ2-1, with 12 bases matching TRBD2. With 5 bases clipped from V and 9 bases from J, the junction kept 5 bases outside the gene matches. The CDR3 length is 13 residues. The V gene's germline CDR1 is SQVTM and CDR2 ANQGSEA.

The sample holds one count of this clone. The V call is TRBV30, the J call TRBJ1-4; 8 nucleotides agree with TRBD1. V lost 7 bases, J lost 0 bases, and 7 bases stayed unmatched. The length of the CDR3 is 15 residues. Germline V CDR1 and CDR2: GTSNPN, SVGIG (reference sequence). CDR3 DNA sequence: TGTGCCTACGGACAGGGACGAGCAACTAATGAAAAACTGTTTTTT. Translated, it gives CAYGQGRATNEKLFF.

The V gene is TRBV4-3, the J gene TRBJ1-2; D gene ambiguous. Germline CDR1 reads LGHNA; CDR2 reads YSLEER. The length of the CDR3 is 15 residues. Trimming removed 1 base from V and 1 base from J, with 10 bases in between. CDR3 in DNA: TGCGCCAGCAGCCAAGTTTACCAGGATAACTATGGCTACACCTTC. It is translated as CASSQVYQDNYGYTF.

The chain uses TRBV4-3 and TRBJ2-1; D perhaps matches TRBD1 (6 bases). Trimming stripped 0 bases from V and 4 bases from J, with 19 bases between. The CDR3 is made up of 18 amino acids. Germline lookup yields CDR1 LGHNA and CDR2 YSLEER. The DNA for the CDR3 is TGCGCCAGCAGCCAAGATCCCTACGGGACACAAGTTTACAATGAGCAGTTCTTC. Its translation: CASSQDPYGTQVYNEQFF.

This clone was counted many times. The chain combines TRBV5-4 with TRBJ2-1; 14 nucleotides line up with TRBD2. Trimming removed 3 bases from V and 4 bases from J; junction bases left unmatched: 12. The CDR3 totals 19 residues. CDR1 is SGHNT and CDR2 is YYREEE in the germline V gene (reference sequence). In nucleotides, the CDR3 is TGTGCCAGCAGCTACCGTCGTAGTGGGACTAGCGGGAGTTACAATGAGCAGTTCTTC. It translates to CASSYRRSGTSGSYNEQFF.

The chain has TRBV5-4 and TRBJ2-1; D gene uncertain. Trimming left V 0 bases short and J 6 bases short, with 4 bases between. The CDR3 is 12 residues long. Germline V CDR1 and CDR2: SGHNT, YYREEE (reference sequence). The CDR3 loop reads CASSLAGNEQFF. The CDR3 DNA reads as TGTGCCAGCAGCTTGGCCGGCAATGAGCAGTTCTTC.

This chain connects TRBV4-3 to TRBJ2-1; 8 nucleotides line up with TRBD1. This CDR3 is 17 amino acids long. V was pared by 0 bases and J by 4 bases, with 8 bases of the junction left unmatched. The germline V gene encodes CDR1 LGHNA and CDR2 YSLEER. The CDR3 protein is CASSQDPQGVGYNEQFF. DNA of the CDR3: TGCGCCAGCAGCCAAGACCCACAGGGGGTGGGGTACAATGAGCAGTTCTTC.

V and J are TRBV6-5 and TRBJ1-3; D remains ambiguous. Per the germline V gene, CDR1 is MNHEY and CDR2 is SVGAGI. The CDR3 length is 14 residues. The V and J ends lost 4 bases and 0 bases respectively, with 7 bases between them. CDR3 sequence (DNA): TGTGCCAGCAGTTCGGGGTTCTCTGGAAACACCATATATTTT. This encodes CASSSGFSGNTIYF.